The 7 T cell receptor beta chains below all came from one sample that was sequenced in a study of blood T cell repertoires in COVID-19. Profiling relied on immunoSEQ multiplex PCR, and the TCRdb table lists in-frame clones only, not all of them. The top ten hold approximately 8.7% of the sample, which has 100,000 to 150,000 clones, approximately 82% seen once. The sequencing input was peripheral blood. The receptors stem from a man between 40 and 49 years old with active or convalescent COVID-19.

This sequence joins TRBV18 and TRBJ1-1; TRBD1 matches at 11 bases. This CDR3 is built from 17 residues. Germline V gives CDR1 KGHSH, CDR2 LQKENI. V lost 3 bases, J lost 4 bases, and 10 bases stayed unmatched. The CDR3 nucleotides are TGTGCCAGCTCACCGATATGGACAGGGGGCGAGGGCACTGAAGCTTTCTTT. Residues: CASSPIWTGGEGTEAFF.

This clone was found once. This chain joins TRBV9 and TRBJ2-4; TRBD1 matches at 12 bases. The CDR3 extends over 19 amino acids. CDR1 and CDR2 from the germline V gene are SGDLS and YYNGEE. V trimming: 0 bases; J trimming: 0 bases; junction bases outside the gene matches: 7. The CDR3 DNA follows: TGTGCCAGCAGCGTAGAGGGACAGGGGGCGGATATAGCCAAAAACATTCAGTACTTC. Encoded protein: CASSVEGQGADIAKNIQYF.

The CDR3 loop reads CAWRTVGVREQFF. The CDR3 DNA is TGTGCCTGGAGGACAGTCGGAGTACGTGAGCAGTTCTTC. The V and J genes are TRBV30 and TRBJ2-1; D possibly corresponds to TRBD1 (5 bases). This CDR3 spans 13 amino acids. CDR1 and CDR2 from the germline V gene are GTSNPN and SVGIG (reference sequence). V dropped 3 bases and J dropped 9 bases, with 15 bases sitting between them. Based on the CDR3 plus reference TRBV30 and TRBJ2-1, the full variable domain is SQTIHQWPATLVQPVGSPLSLECTVEGTSNPNLYWYRQAAGRGLQLLFYSVGIGQISSEVPQNLSASRPQDRQFILSSKKLLLSDSGFYLCAWRTVGVREQFFGPGTRLTVL.

The count of this clone is one. The chain recombines TRBV9 with TRBJ2-1; 10 bases line up with TRBD2. CDR3 length: 15 amino acids. V was clipped by 0 bases and J by 7 bases; unmatched bases: 4. Germline loops: CDR1 SGDLS, CDR2 YYNGEE. The CDR3 DNA follows: TGTGCCAGCAGCGTAGGAAGGACTAGCGGTAATGAGCAGTTCTTC. It is translated as CASSVGRTSGNEQFF.

The chain couples TRBV7-8 to TRBJ1-5; D not resolved. Trimming left V 3 bases short and J 4 bases short, with 7 bases between. There are 13 residues in the CDR3. CDR1 and CDR2 from the germline V gene are SGHVS and FQNEAQ. CDR3 region: CASSLGRNQPQHF. CDR3 DNA sequence: TGTGCCAGCAGCTTGGGGAGAAATCAGCCCCAGCATTTT.

This chain links TRBV14 with TRBJ2-5; D is perhaps TRBD1 (5 bases). The CDR3 totals 13 residues. V was clipped by 2 bases and J by 2 bases, with 6 bases between them. Germline V gives CDR1 SGHDN, CDR2 FVKESK. The CDR3 DNA is TGTGCCAGCAGCCAAAACAGGCAAGAGACCCAGTACTTC. This translates into CASSQNRQETQYF.

The genes are TRBV4-2 and TRBJ1-1; 7 positions agree with TRBD1. This CDR3 spans 14 amino acids. Germline V gives CDR1 LGHNA, CDR2 YNFKEQ. Unmatched junction bases numbered 12, after V lost 5 bases and J lost 9 bases. CDR3 DNA sequence: TGTGCCAGCAGCGGAACAGGGGACCTTCGGAAAGCTTTCTTT. Its translation is CASSGTGDLRKAFF.